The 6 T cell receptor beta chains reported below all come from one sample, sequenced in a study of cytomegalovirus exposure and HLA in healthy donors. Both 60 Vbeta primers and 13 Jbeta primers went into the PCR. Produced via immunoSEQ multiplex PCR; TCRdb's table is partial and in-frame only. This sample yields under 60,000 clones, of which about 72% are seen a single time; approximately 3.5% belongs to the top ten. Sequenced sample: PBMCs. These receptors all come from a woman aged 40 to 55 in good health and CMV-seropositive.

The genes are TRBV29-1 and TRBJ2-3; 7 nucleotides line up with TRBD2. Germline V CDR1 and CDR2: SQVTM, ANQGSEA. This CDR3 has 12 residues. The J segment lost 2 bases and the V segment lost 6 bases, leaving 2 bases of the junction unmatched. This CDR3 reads CSVRDYTDTQYF. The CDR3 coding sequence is TGCAGCGTCCGGGACTACACAGATACGCAGTATTTT.

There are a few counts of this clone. The CDR3 DNA reads as TGTGCCACCAGCAGAGATGCTAGCCCAGATACGCAGTATTTT. Translating it yields CATSRDASPDTQYF. The genes are TRBV15 and TRBJ2-3; possibly TRBD2 for D (5 bases). The V end was cut by 0 bases, the J end by 4 bases, with 8 bases between. Germline V gene lookup returns CDR1 LNHNV and CDR2 YYDKDF (reference sequence). The length of the CDR3 is 14 residues.

The CDR3 reads CASSSPAGTGANVLTF. The CDR3 region has the DNA TGTGCCAGTAGCTCGCCGGCGGGAACTGGGGCCAACGTCCTGACTTTC. This chain connects TRBV19 to TRBJ2-6; D is possibly TRBD2 (6 bases). Per the germline V gene, CDR1 is LNHDA and CDR2 is SQIVND (reference sequence). This CDR3 spans 16 amino acids. The V end was cut by 6 bases, the J end by 2 bases, with 14 bases between.

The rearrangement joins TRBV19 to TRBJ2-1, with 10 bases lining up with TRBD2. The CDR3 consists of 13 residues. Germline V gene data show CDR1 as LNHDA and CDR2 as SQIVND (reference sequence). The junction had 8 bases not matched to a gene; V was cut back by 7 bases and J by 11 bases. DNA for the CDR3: TGTGCCAGTAAAATCAGCGGGGGGGCCCAGCAGTTCTTC. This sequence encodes CASKISGGAQQFF. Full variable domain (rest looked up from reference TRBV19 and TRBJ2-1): DGGITQSPKYLFRKEGQNVTLSCEQNLNHDAMYWYRQDPGQGLRLIYYSQIVNDFQKGDIAEGYSVSREKKESFPLTVTSAQKNPTAFYLCASKISGGAQQFFGPGTRLTVL.

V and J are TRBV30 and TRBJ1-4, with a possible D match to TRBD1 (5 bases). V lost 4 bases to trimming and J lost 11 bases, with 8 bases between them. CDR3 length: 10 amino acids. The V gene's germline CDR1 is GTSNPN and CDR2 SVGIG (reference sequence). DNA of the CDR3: TGTGCCTGGATGTCAGGGAAACTGTTTTTT. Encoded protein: CAWMSGKLFF.

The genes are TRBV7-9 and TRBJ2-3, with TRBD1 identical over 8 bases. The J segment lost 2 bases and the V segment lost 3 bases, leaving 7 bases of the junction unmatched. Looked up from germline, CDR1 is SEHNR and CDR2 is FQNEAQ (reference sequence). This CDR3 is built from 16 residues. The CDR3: CASSLPGGPDTDTQYF. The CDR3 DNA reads TGTGCCAGCAGCTTGCCAGGGGGCCCGGACACAGATACGCAGTATTTT.